This note documents a single T cell receptor beta chain sequence. This clone was counted between two and nine times. The target of this receptor is not known. No qualities accompany the bases; no much larger clone lies one base away. The source of the sample is a study of shared clonotypes between healthy human individuals (TCRdb year 2020). As for the study more broadly: Three men and two women, aged 18 to 49 years, made up the cohort. To estimate repertoire size and how much clonotype sharing occurs between individuals, the study deeply sequenced the blood TCR repertoires of about five healthy adults. Each donor's leukapheresis produced roughly between roughly 0.85 and 9 billion PBMCs. For each donor, three plates each were used for CD4 naive and CD4 memory, two plates were used for CD8 naive, and one plate was used for CD8 memory. Libraries were prepared and TCR repertoires were sequenced by different laboratories using diverse techniques, in order to increase sequencing depth and limit assay-specific biases. What the authors observed across the whole study: About 4.5% of naive CD4, 3.5% of naive CD8, about 2.4% of memory CD4, and 0.4% of memory CD8 clonotypes were shared across several donors. Sampling was restricted to blood, and TCR repertoires in tissue are likely to differ from TCR repertoires in blood. Larger estimated clonotype richness was generally found for naive subsets than for memory subsets. Because the study included a small number of donors, the genetic and exposure-history diversity represented was limited. Pairwise subsampling indicated that sequencing depth was expected to affect the degree of clonotype sharing among donors. Even with the large sequencing depth, rarefaction of the sorted-subset datasets indicated that sequencing was incomplete. Clonotypes shared by all four sorted-subset donors showed higher generation probabilities than non-shared clonotypes.

The donors were healthy, HIV-negative adults who had no recently reported acute infections or vaccinations. Every donor was a Caucasian adult residing in Nashville, Tennessee, USA. CD4+ T cells were enriched by magnetic negative selection; naive cells were then positively selected on CD45RA, and the negative fraction formed the memory subset. Blood was obtained by leukapheresis, after which PBMCs were separated by Ficoll-Histopaque density gradient centrifugation and cryopreserved in liquid nitrogen vapor phase. Analytical flow cytometry was used to check the purity and quantity of every magnetically sorted T cell population. Genomic DNA was isolated from every sorted fraction and measured by UV absorbance on a Nanodrop 2000c. TCR CDR3 regions were amplified from genomic DNA by multiplex PCR using the deep immunoSEQ assay. Extracted genomic DNA from each cell subset was spread evenly across all wells of several immunoSEQ 96-well plates, with each plate serving as a replicate. For sorted subsets, 150 to 250 ng genomic DNA, equal to some 28,000 T cell genomes, was loaded into each replicate PCR. Purified libraries were quantified with a Qubit 3.0 fluorometer, sized on a Bioanalyzer 2100, and re-quantified with the KAPA Library Quantification kit. A separate single-read 150-cycle Illumina NextSeq 550 flow cell was used to sequence each immunoSEQ 96-well plate. As for how the authors treated the data: The immunoSEQ output contained only junctional sequences without quality scores, so filtering could not match that applied to full-length reads. To assign V/J genes and CDR3, sequences were annotated using PyIR, a Python wrapper for IgBLAST v1.9, with IMGT germline references. Reads were filtered out if the reads had weak V/J assignments (E-value above 1e-6), no CDR3, stop codons, out-of-frame junctions, or ambiguous translated residues. A V3J clonotype was defined by an identical inferred V gene, J gene, and CDR3 amino acid sequence. Percentage overlap between repertoires was computed as shared unique clonotypes divided by the size of the smaller repertoire. Three approaches were used to assess repertoire richness: RTK rarefaction, the Chao1 estimator, and Recon v2.1 estimates of unobserved clonotypes. Generation probabilities were computed with OLGA for all TCRbeta clonotypes obtained by the gDNA method from four donors. TCRdb stores this immuneACCESS table with in-frame sequences only. Part of the clones is absent; in the studies checked, under half of the shortfall reflects unresolved V genes, and no reason is known for the rest. The V and J calls and clone size come from that table; D and trimming were worked out from the DNA. This sample has roughly 700,000 clones in its table, and approximately 74% of those were observed once. The ten biggest clones cover around 1.6% of the sample.

Between the V and J ends, shortened by 5 bases and 7 bases respectively, the junction contains 15 bases. Including cysteine and phenylalanine, the CDR3 has 14 amino acids. Here the CDR3 DNA is all that survives: 42 bases in frame from base 1. The germline V gene (reference sequence) specifies MNHNY as CDR1 and SVGAGI as CDR2. Sequencing was done on a sample of memory CD4+ T cells sorted from blood. Explained via the paper, the cell subset or site label denotes: CD45RA-negative fraction. The receptor's source is a woman younger than 45 in good health. The rearranged segments are TRBV6-6 and TRBJ2-1; no D gene can be assigned with confidence. The base sequence is TGTGCCAGCAGTCGCTCGCTAGAATGGAATGAGCAGTTCTTC. Translated, this gives CASSRSLEWNEQFF.